This TCR beta chain was captured by sequencing in a study of shared clonotypes between healthy human individuals. Regarding the study as a whole: When compared with the clonotypes that were shared by all four sorted-subset donors, the non-shared clonotypes turned out to have lower generation probabilities.

This clone came up once. Its antigen is unknown. The CDR3 covers 15 residues. The germline gives CDR1 SGHTA, CDR2 FQGTGA. Trimming stripped 3 bases from V and 2 bases from J, with 12 bases between. The repertoire was sequenced with immunoSEQ multiplex PCR; TCRdb's copy has only in-frame clones and lacks some. The top ten hold 0.5% to 0.6% of the sample, which has 800,000 to 1,200,000 clones, about 80% seen once. This TCR was recovered from a man younger than 30 in good health. Some clones in this sample may be carry-over from other donors' samples. The chain carries TRBV7-3 and TRBJ2-3, with D perhaps TRBD2 (6 bases). The sequenced sample consisted of memory CD4+ T cells from PBMCs. As for subset: CD45RA-negative fraction. CDR3 in amino acids: CASSFGGDITDTQYF. Here the CDR3 DNA reads TGTGCCAGCAGCTTTGGCGGGGATATCACAGATACGCAGTATTTT.